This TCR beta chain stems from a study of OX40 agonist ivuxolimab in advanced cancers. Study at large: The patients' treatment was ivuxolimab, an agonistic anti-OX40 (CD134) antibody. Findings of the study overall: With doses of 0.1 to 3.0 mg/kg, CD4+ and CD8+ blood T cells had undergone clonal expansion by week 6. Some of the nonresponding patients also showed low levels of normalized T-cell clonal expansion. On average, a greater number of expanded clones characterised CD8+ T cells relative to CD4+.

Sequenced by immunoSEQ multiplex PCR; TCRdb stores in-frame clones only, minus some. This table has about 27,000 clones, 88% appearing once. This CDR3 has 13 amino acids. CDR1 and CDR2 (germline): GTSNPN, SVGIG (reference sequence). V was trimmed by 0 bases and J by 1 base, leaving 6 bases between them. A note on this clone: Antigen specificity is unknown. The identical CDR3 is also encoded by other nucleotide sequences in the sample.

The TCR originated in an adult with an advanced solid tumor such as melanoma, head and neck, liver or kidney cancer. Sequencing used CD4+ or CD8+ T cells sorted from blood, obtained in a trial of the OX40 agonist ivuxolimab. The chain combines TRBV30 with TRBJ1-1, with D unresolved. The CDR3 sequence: CAWSVAGNTEAFF. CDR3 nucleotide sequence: TGTGCCTGGAGTGTGGCAGGGAACACTGAAGCTTTCTTT. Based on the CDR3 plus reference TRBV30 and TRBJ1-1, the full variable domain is SQTIHQWPATLVQPVGSPLSLECTVEGTSNPNLYWYRQAAGRGLQLLFYSVGIGQISSEVPQNLSASRPQDRQFILSSKKLLLSDSGFYLCAWSVAGNTEAFFGQGTRLTVV.